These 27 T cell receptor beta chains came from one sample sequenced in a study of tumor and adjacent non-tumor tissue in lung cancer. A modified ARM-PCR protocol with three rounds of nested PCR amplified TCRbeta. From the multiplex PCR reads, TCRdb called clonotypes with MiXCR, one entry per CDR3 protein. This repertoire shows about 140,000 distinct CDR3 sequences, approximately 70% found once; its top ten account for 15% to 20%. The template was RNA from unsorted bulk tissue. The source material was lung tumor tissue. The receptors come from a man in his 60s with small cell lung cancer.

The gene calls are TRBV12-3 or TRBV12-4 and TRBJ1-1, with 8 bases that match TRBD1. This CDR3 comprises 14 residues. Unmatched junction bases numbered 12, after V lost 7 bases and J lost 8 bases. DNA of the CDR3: TGTGCCAGCAAGGTTAGTCTGACAGGGGCCGAAGCTTTCTTT. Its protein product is CASKVSLTGAEAFF.

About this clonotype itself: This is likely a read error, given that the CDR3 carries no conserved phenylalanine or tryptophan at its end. CDR3 in amino acids: CSATPSTRSYEQYS. DNA for the CDR3: TGCAGTGCTACCCCGTCGACCCGCTCCTACGAGCAGTACTCC. The chain couples TRBV20-1 to TRBJ2-7, with D uncertain. Germline lookup yields CDR1 DFQATT and CDR2 SNEGSKA (reference sequence). The length of the CDR3 is 14 residues. The V end lost 4 bases, the J end lost 0 bases, and 13 bases lay between the germline ends.

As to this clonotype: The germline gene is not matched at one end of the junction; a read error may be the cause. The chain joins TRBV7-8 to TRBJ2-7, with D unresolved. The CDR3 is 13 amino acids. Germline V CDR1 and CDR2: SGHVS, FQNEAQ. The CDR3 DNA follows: TGCGCCAGCAGCTTGGATAGAGCCTACGAGCAGTACTTC. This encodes CASSLDRAYEQYF.

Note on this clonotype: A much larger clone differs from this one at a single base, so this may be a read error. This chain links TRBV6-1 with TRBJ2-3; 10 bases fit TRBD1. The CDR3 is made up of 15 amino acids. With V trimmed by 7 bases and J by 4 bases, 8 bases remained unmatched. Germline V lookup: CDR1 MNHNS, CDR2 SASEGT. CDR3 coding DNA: TGTGCCAGCACTGGGACAGGGGATGGCGCAGATACGCAGTATTTT. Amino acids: CASTGTGDGADTQYF.

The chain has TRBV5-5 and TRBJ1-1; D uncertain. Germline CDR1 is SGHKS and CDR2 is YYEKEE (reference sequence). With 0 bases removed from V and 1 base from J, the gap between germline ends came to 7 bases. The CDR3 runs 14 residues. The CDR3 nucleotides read TGTGCCAGCAGCTTGGGTAACAGGAACACTGAAGCTTTCTTT. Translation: CASSLGNRNTEAFF.

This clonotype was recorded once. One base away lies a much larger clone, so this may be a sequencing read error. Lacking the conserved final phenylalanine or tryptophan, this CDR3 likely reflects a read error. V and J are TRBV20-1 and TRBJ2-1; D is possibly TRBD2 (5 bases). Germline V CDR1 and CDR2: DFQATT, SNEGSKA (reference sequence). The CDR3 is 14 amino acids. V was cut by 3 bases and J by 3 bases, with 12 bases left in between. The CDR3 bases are TGCAGTGCTAGTGAGGGCGGAAACTACAATGAGCAGTTCCTC. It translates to CSASEGGNYNEQFL.

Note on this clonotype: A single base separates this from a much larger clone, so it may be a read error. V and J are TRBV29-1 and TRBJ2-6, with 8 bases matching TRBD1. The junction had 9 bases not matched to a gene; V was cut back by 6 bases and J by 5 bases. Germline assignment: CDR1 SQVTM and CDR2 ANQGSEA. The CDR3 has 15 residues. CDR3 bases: TGCAGCGTGAAGACAGGGGTAGGGAGGGCCAACGTCCTGACTTTC. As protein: CSVKTGVGRANVLTF. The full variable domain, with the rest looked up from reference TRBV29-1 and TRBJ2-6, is SAVISQKPSRDICQRGTSLTIQCQVDSQVTMMFWYRQQPGQSLTLIATANQGSEATYESGFVIDKFPISRPNLTFSTLTVSNMSPEDSSIYLCSVKTGVGRANVLTFGAGSRLTVL.

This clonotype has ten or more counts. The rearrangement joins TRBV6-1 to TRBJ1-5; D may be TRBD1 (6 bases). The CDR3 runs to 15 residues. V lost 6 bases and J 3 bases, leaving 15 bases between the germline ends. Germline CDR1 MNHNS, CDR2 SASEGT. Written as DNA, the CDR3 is TGTGCCAGCAGAGCCCCGACAGGCCCCAATCAGCCCCAGCATTTT. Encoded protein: CASRAPTGPNQPQHF.

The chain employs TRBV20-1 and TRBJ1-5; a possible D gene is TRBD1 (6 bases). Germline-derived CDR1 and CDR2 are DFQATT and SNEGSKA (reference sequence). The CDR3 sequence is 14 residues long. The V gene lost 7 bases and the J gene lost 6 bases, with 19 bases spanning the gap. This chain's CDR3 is CSDPDRGGIQPQHF. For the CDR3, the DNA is TGCAGTGACCCAGACCGGGGGGGCATTCAGCCCCAGCATTTT.

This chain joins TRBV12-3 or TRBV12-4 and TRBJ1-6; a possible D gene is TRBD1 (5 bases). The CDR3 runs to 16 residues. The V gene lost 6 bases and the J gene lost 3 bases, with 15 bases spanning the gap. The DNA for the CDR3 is TGTGCCAGCAGCCTCCGCCGGAGGGGCTATAATTCACCCCTCCACTTT. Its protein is CASSLRRRGYNSPLHF.

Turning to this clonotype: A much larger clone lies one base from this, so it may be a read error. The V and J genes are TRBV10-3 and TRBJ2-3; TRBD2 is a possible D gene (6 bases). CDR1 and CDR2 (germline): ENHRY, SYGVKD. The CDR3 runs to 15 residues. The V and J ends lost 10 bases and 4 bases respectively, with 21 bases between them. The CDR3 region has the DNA TGTGCCAGTCGACTCTCCCCCGCGGGGCCAGATACGCAGTATTTT. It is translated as CASRLSPAGPDTQYF.

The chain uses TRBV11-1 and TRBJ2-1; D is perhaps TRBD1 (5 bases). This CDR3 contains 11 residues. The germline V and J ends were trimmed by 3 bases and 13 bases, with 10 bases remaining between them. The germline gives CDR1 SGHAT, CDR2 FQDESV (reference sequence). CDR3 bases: TGTGCCAGCAGCTTCGACAGTGAACAGTTCTTC. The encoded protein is CASSFDSEQFF.

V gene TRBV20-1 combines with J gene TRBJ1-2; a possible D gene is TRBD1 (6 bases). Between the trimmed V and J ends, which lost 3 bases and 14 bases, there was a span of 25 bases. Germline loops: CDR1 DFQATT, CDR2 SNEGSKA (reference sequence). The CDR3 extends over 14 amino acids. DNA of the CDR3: TGCAGTGCTAGCCCTGAGGGGGGGAACTATGGCTTTACCTTC. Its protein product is CSASPEGGNYGFTF.

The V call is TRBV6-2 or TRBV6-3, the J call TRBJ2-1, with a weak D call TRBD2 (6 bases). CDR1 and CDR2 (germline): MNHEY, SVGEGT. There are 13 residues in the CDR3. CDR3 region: CTGSVAVAAEQFF. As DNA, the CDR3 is TGTACCGGATCTGTAGCGGTAGCGGCTGAGCAGTTCTTC.

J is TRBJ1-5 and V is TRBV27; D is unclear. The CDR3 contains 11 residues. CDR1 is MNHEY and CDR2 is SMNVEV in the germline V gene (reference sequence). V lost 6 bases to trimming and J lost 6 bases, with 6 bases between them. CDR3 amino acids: CASRPGQPQHF. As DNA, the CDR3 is TGTGCCAGCAGACCAGGTCAGCCCCAGCATTTT.

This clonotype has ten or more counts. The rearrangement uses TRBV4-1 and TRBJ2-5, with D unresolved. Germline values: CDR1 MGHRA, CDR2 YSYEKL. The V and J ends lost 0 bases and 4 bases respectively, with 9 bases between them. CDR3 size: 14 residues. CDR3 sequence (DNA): TGCGCCAGCAGCCAAGATGTCCAGGCAGAGACCCAGTACTTC. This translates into CASSQDVQAETQYF.

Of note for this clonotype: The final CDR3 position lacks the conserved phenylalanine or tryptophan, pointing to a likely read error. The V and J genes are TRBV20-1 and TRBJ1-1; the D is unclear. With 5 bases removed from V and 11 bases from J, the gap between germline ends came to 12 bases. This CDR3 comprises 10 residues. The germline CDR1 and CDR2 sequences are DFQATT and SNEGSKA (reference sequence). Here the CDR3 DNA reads TGCAGTGCTTTAGACATAAGGGCTTTCATT. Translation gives CSALDIRAFI.

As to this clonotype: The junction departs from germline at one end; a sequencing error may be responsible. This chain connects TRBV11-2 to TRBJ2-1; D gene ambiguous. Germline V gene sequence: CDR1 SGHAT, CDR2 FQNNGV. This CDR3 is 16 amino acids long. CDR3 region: CASSLEAPGPYIEQFF. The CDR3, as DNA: TGTGCCAGCAGTTTAGAGGCCCCTGGGCCCTACATTGAGCAGTTCTTC.

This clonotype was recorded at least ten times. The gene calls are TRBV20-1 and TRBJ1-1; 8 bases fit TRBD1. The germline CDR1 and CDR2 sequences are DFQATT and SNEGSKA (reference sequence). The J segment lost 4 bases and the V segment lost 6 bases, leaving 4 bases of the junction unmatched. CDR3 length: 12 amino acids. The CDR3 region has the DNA TGCAGTGCACTGGACAGGGCCACTGAAGCTTTCTTT. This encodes CSALDRATEAFF.

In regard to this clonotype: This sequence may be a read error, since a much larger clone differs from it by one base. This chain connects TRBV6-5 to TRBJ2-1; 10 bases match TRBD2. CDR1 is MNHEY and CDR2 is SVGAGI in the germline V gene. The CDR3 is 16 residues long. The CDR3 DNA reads TGTGACAGCAGCCACCCCTCTAGCGGGAGCGAGAATGAGCAGTTCTTC. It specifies CDSSHPSSGSENEQFF.

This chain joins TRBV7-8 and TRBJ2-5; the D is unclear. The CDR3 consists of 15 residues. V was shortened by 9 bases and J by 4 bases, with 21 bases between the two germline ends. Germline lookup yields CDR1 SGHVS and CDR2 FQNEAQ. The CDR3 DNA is TGTGCCAGTAGTCCAAGGGATGGACGCGGAGAGACCCAGTACTTC. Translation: CASSPRDGRGETQYF.

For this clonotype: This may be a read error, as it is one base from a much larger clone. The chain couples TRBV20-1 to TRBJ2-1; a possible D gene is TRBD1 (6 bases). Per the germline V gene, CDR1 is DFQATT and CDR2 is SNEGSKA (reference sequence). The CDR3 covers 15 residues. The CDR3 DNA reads TGCATTGCTTCTAAGACAGGCCTCCCCTACAATGAGCAGTTCTTC. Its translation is CIASKTGLPYNEQFF.

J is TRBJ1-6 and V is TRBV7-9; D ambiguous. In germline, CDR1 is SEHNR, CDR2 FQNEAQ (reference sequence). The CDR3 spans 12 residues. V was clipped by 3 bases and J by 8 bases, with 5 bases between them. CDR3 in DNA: TGTGCCAGCAGCTTTGATGATTCACCCCTCCACTTT. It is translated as CASSFDDSPLHF.

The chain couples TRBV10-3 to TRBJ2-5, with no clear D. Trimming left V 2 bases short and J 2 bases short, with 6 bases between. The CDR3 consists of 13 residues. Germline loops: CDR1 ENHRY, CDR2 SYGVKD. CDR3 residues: CAISESIQETQYF. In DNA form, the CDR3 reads TGTGCCATCAGTGAGAGTATTCAAGAGACCCAGTACTTC.

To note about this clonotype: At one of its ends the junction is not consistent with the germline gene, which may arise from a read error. The CDR3 protein is CASSRRGEGSPPHF. The CDR3 region has the DNA TGTGCTAGCAGCCGCAGGGGTGAGGGTTCACCCCCCCACTTT. The chain uses TRBV11-1 and TRBJ1-6; TRBD1 might be the D (6 bases). The germline V gene encodes CDR1 SGHAT and CDR2 FQDESV (reference sequence). The CDR3 totals 14 residues.

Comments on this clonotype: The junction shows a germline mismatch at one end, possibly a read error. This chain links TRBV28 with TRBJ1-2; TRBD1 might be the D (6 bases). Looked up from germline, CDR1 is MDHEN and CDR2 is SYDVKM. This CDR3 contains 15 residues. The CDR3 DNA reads TGTACCAGCACTCCAAGAACAGGGTCCATCTATGGCTACACCTTC. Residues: CTSTPRTGSIYGYTF.

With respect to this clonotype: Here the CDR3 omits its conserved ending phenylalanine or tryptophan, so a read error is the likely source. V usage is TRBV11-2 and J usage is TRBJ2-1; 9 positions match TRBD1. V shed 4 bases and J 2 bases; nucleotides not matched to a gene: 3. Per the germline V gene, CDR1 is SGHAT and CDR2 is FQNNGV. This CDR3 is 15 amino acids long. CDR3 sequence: CASSSTGGTYNEQFL. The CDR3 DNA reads TGTGCCAGCAGCTCAACAGGGGGCACCTACAATGAGCAGTTCCTC.